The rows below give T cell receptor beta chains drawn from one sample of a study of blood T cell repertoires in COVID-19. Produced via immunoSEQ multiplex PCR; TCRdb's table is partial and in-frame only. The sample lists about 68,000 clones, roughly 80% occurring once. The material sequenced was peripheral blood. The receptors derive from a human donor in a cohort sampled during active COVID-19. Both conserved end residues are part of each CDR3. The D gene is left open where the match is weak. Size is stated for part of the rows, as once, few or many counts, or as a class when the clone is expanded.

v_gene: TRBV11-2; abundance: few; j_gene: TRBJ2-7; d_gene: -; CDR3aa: CASSLEMGAQGVQYF; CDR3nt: TGTGCCAGCAGCTTAGAGATGGGGGCGCAAGGCGTGCAGTACTTC
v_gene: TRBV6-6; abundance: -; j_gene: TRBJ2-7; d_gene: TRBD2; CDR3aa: CATRGGSNPYEQYF; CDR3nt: TGTGCTACCCGGGGGGGGTCAAATCCCTACGAGCAGTACTTC
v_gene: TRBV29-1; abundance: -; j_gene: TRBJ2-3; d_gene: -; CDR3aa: CSVGLFSTDTQYF; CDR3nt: TGCAGCGTTGGACTTTTTAGCACAGATACGCAGTATTTT
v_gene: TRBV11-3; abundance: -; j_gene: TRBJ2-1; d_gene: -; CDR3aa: CASSFAGSSYNEQFF; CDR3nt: TGTGCCAGCAGCTTTGCGGGGAGCTCCTACAATGAGCAGTTCTTC
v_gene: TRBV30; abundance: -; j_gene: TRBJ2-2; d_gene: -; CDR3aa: CAWSAEWGAGELFF; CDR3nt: TGTGCCTGGAGTGCTGAGTGGGGGGCCGGGGAGCTGTTTTTT
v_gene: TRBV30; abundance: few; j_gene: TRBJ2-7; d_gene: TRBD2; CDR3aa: CAWSVHSGGGEQYF; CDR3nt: TGTGCCTGGAGTGTACACAGCGGGGGTGGCGAGCAGTACTTC
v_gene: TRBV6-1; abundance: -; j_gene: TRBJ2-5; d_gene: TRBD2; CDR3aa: CASSESSPSGSIVWETQYF; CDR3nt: TGTGCCAGCAGTGAATCTTCTCCTAGCGGGAGTATTGTTTGGGAGACCCAGTACTTC
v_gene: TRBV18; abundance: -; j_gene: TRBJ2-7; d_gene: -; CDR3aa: CASSPSFSYEQYF; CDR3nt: TGTGCCAGCTCACCGAGTTTCTCCTACGAGCAGTACTTC
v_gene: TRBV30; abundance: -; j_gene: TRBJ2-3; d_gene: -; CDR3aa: CAWSSLSTDTQYF; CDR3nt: TGTGCCTGGAGTTCGCTAAGCACAGATACGCAGTATTTT
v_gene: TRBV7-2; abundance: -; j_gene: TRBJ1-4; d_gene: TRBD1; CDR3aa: CASSPQEGAGEKLFF; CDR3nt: TGTGCCAGCAGCCCCCAGGAGGGGGCTGGGGAAAAACTGTTTTTT
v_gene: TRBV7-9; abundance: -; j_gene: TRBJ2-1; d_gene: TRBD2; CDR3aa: CASSREPGLAGGGEQFF; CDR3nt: TGTGCCAGCAGCCGAGAGCCGGGACTAGCGGGAGGCGGTGAGCAGTTCTTC
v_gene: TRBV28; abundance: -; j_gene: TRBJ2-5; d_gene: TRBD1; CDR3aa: CASRRSGTGGTQYF; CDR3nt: TGTGCCAGCAGAAGATCCGGGACAGGGGGGACCCAGTACTTC
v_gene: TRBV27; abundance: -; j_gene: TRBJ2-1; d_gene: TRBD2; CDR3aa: CASSSLAGGRYNEQFF; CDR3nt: TGTGCCAGCAGTTCTCTAGCGGGAGGGAGGTACAATGAGCAGTTCTTC
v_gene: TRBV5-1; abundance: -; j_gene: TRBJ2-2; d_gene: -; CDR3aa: CASSLRVGTGELFF; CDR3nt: TGCGCCAGCAGCCTGAGGGTGGGGACCGGGGAGCTGTTTTTT
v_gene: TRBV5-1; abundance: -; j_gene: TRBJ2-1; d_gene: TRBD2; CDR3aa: CASSPSGGEGNEQFF; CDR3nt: TGCGCCAGCAGCCCAAGCGGGGGGGAAGGGAATGAGCAGTTCTTC
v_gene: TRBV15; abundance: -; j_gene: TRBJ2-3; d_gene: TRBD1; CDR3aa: CATSRGDRGITDTQYF; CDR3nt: TGTGCCACCAGCAGAGGAGACAGGGGTATAACAGATACGCAGTATTTT
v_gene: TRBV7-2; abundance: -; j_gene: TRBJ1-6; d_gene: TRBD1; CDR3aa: CASSLLRQGAGYNSPLHF; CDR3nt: TGTGCCAGCAGCTTGCTTCGACAGGGGGCCGGCTATAATTCACCCCTCCACTTT
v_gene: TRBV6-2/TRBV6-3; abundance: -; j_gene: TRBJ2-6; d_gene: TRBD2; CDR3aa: CASSHGETSVYSGANVLTF; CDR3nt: TGTGCCAGCAGCCACGGGGAGACTAGCGTCTACTCTGGGGCCAACGTCCTGACTTTC
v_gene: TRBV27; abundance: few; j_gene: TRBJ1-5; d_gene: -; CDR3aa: CASSPREGGQPQHF; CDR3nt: TGTGCCAGCAGCCCTCGCGAGGGGGGGCAGCCCCAGCATTTT
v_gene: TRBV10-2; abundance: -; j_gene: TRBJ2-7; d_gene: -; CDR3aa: CASLELAGEQYF; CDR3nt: TGCGCCAGCTTAGAACTAGCCGGCGAGCAGTACTTC
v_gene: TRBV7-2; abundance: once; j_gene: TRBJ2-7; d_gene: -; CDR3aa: CASSFNQGYEQYF; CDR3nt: TGTGCCAGCAGCTTTAATCAGGGGTACGAGCAGTACTTC
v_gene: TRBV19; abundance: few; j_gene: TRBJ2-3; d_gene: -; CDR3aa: CASSAPGLPSTDTQYF; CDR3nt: TGTGCCAGTAGTGCCCCGGGACTTCCTAGCACAGATACGCAGTATTTT
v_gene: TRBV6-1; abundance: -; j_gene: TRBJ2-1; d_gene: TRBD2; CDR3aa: CASSEWSSGSGNEQFF; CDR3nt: TGTGCCAGCAGTGAATGGAGTAGCGGGAGCGGCAATGAGCAGTTCTTC
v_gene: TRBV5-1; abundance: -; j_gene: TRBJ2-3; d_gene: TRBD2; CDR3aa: CASSQGLAGLADTQYF; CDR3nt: TGCGCCAGCAGCCAGGGACTAGCGGGGTTAGCAGATACGCAGTATTTT
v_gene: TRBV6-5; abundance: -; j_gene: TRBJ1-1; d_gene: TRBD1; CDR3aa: CASSYAGTGNTEAFF; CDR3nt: TGTGCCAGCAGTTATGCCGGGACAGGGAACACTGAAGCTTTCTTT
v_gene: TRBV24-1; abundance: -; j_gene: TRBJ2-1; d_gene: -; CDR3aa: CATSDPTGSREHNEQFF; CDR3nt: TGTGCCACCAGTGACCCCACAGGGAGTAGAGAACACAATGAGCAGTTCTTC
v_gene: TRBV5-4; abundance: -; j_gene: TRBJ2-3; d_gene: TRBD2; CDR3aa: CASSAGLARYTDTQYF; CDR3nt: TGTGCCAGCAGCGCCGGACTAGCGCGATACACAGATACGCAGTATTTT
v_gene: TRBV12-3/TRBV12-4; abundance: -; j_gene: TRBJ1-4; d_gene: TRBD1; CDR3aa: CASSSRTGPLFF; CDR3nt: TGTGCCAGCAGCTCAAGGACAGGGCCGCTGTTTTTT
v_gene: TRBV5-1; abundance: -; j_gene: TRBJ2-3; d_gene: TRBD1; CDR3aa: CASSLATGGFTDTQYF; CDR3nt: TGCGCCAGCAGCTTGGCAACAGGGGGCTTTACAGATACGCAGTATTTT
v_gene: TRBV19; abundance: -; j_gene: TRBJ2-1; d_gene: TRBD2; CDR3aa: CASSKVGGYNEQFF; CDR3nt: TGTGCCAGCTCCAAAGTGGGAGGGTACAATGAGCAGTTCTTC
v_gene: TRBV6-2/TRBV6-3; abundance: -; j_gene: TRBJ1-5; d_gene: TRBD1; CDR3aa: CASNPDRVGNQPQHF; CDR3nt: TGTGCCAGCAACCCGGACAGGGTTGGCAATCAGCCCCAGCATTTT
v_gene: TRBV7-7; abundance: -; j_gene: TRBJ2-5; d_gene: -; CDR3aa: CASSTGRSSQETQYF; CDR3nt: TGTGCTAGCAGCACAGGGCGATCCTCCCAAGAGACCCAGTACTTC
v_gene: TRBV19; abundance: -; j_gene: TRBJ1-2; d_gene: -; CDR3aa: CASSEIPNYGYTF; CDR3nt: TGTGCCAGTAGCGAGATTCCTAACTATGGCTACACCTTC
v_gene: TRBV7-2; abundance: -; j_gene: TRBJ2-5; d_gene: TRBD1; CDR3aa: CASSLRGQGQETQYF; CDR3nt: TGTGCCAGCAGCTTAAGGGGACAGGGTCAAGAGACCCAGTACTTC
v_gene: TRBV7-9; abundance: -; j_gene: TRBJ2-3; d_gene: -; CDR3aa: CASSSTGTDTQYF; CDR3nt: TGTGCCAGCAGCTCGACAGGCACAGATACGCAGTATTTT
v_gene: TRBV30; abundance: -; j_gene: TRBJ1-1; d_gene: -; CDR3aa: CAWSGLVGLTKAFF; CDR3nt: TGTGCCTGGAGTGGTTTAGTCGGGTTGACTAAAGCTTTCTTT
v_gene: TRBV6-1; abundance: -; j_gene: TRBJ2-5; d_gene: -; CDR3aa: CASSDPNPSRETQYF; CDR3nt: TGTGCCAGCAGTGATCCCAACCCCAGTCGCGAGACCCAGTACTTC
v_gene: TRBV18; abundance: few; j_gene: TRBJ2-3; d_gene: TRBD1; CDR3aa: CASSPRDSHSTDTQYF; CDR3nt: TGTGCCAGCTCACCAAGGGACAGCCATTCCACAGATACGCAGTATTTT
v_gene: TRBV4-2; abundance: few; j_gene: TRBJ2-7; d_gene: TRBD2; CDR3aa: CASSQEAGGRLGEQYF; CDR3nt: TGTGCCAGCAGCCAAGAAGCGGGAGGCCGGCTTGGCGAGCAGTACTTC
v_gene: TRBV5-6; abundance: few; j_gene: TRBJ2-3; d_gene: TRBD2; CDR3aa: CASSYTAGATDTQYF; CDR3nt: TGTGCCAGCAGCTACACAGCGGGGGCCACAGATACGCAGTATTTT
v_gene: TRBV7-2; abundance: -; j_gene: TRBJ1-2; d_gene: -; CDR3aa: CASSFTGTSGYGYTF; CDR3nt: TGTGCCAGCAGCTTCACCGGGACTTCGGGCTATGGCTACACCTTC
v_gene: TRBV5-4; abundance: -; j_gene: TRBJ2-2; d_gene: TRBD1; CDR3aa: CASSSDRVNTGELFF; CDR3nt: TGTGCCAGCAGCTCGGACAGGGTGAACACCGGGGAGCTGTTTTTT
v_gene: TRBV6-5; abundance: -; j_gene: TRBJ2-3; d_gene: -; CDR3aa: CASSYPAGIGTDTQYF; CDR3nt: TGTGCCAGCAGCTACCCAGCAGGGATCGGCACAGATACGCAGTATTTT
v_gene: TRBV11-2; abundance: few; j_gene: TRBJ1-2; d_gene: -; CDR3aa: CASSLGATAHYGYTF; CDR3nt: TGTGCCAGCAGCTTAGGGGCGACAGCGCACTATGGCTACACCTTC
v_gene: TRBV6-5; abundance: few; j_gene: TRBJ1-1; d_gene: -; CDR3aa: CASRPGGGARTEAFF; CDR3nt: TGTGCCAGCAGACCCGGAGGGGGGGCGCGAACTGAAGCTTTCTTT
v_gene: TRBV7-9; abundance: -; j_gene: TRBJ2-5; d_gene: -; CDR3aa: CASSLFLGGETQYF; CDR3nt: TGTGCCAGCAGCTTATTTCTGGGGGGAGAGACCCAGTACTTC
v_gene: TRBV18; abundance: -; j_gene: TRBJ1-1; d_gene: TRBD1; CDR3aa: CASSQRTGANTEAFF; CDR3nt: TGTGCCAGCTCACAAAGGACAGGGGCGAACACTGAAGCTTTCTTT
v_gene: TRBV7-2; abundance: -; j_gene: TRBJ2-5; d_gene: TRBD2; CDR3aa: CASSPLGGRVQTQYF; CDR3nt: TGTGCCAGCAGCCCCCTAGGCGGGAGGGTCCAGACCCAGTACTTC
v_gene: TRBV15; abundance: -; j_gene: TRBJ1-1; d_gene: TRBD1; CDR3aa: CATSRGQVNTEAFF; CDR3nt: TGTGCCACCAGCAGGGGACAGGTAAACACTGAAGCTTTCTTT
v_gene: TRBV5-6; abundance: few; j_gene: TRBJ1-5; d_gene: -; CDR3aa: CASSLKVGAGQPQHF; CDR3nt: TGTGCCAGCAGCTTGAAGGTTGGGGCGGGGCAGCCCCAGCATTTT
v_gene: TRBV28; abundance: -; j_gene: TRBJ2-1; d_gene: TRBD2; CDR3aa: CASSLGGRWDEQFF; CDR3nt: TGTGCCAGCAGTTTAGGCGGGAGATGGGATGAGCAGTTCTTC
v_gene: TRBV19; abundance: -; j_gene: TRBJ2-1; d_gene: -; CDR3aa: CASSIDLRMDEQFF; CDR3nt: TGTGCCAGTAGTATAGATTTGAGAATGGATGAGCAGTTCTTC
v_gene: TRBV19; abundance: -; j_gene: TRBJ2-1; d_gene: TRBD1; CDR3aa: CASSTRQGSSYNEQFF; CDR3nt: TGTGCCAGTAGTACGAGACAGGGAAGCTCCTACAATGAGCAGTTCTTC
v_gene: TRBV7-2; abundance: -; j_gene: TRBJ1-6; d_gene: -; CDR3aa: CASSRDSENSPLHF; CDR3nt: TGTGCCAGCAGCCGGGACTCCGAAAATTCACCCCTCCACTTT
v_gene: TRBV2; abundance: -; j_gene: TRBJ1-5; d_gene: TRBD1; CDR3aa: CASVETGGSNQPQHF; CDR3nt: TGTGCCAGCGTGGAGACAGGGGGAAGCAATCAGCCCCAGCATTTT